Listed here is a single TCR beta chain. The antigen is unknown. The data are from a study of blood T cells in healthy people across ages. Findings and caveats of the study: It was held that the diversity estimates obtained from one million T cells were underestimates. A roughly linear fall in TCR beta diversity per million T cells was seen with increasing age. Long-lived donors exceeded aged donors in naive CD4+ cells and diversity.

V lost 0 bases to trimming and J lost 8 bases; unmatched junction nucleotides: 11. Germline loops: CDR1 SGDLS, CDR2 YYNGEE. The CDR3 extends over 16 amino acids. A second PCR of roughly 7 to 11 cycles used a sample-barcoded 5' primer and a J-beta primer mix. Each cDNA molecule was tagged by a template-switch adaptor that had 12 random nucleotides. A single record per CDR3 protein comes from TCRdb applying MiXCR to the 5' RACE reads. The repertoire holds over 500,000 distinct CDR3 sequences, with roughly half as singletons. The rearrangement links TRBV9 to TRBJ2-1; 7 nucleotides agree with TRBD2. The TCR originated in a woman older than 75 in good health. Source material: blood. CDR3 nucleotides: TGTGCCAGCAGCGTAGGGGGCGGGAGCTTTACTGATGAGCAGTTCTTC. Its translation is CASSVGGGSFTDEQFF.